This T cell receptor (beta chain) appears in the sequencing data of a study of blood T cell repertoires in COVID-19. Study-level information: COVID-19 samples from acute and convalescent phases originated in the United States, Italy and Spain. T cells, B-cell-depleted T cells, or PBMCs supplied cDNA or gDNA.

The CDR3 is 16 residues long. Looked up from germline, CDR1 is SGDLS and CDR2 is YYNGEE. J lost 5 bases, V lost 0 bases, and 8 bases had no gene match. The authors' processing: Estimates of nucleated cell counts were drawn from the amplification of reference gene primers. The table came from immunoSEQ multiplex PCR; TCRdb's copy has only in-frame clones and leaves some out. That table supplies the V and J calls and clone size; D and trimming were determined from the DNA. The sample lists 90,000 to 120,000 clones, 90% to 95% occurring once. The source material was peripheral blood. V gene TRBV9 combines with J gene TRBJ2-1, with 7 bases aligning to TRBD2. The TCR sequence derives from a human donor in a cohort sampled during active COVID-19. DNA for the CDR3: TGTGCCAGCAGCGTAGGGTGGCGGGGGAGGGACAATGAGCAGTTCTTC. Amino acids: CASSVGWRGRDNEQFF.